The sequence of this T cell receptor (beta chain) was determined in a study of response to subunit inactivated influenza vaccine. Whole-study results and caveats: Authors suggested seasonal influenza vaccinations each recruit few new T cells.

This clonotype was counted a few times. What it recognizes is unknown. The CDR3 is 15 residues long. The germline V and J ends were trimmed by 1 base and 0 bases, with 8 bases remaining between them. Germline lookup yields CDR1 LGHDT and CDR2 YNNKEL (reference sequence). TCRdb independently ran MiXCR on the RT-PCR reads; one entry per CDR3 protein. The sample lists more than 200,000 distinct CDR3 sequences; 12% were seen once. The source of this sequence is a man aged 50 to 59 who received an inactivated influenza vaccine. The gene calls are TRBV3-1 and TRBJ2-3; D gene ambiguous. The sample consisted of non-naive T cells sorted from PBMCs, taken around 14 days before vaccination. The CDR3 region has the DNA TGTGCCAGCAGCCAAGTTGCAGCTAGCACAGATACGCAGTATTTT. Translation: CASSQVAASTDTQYF.